The entry that follows covers one T cell receptor (beta chain) sequence. The antigen it recognizes is unknown. No much larger clone exists at a distance of one base, and base qualities are not known. This entry is derived from a study of cytomegalovirus exposure and HLA in healthy donors (dated by TCRdb to about 2017). Background for the entire study: An earlier analysis of roughly 570 of the donors reported around 280 Gb of sequence data and 117 million unique TCR beta sequences obtained from roughly 170 million T cells. An early release that covered fewer than 800 HLA-typed donors contained about 300 gigabases of sequencing data and around 80 million unique TCR sequences. Of the roughly 390 genotyped donors, around 81% fell in the genetic ancestry cluster associated with self-reported Caucasian donors. The study was designed to test whether signatures of past pathogen exposure could be identified by cataloging public T cell receptors. The study used immunosequencing to profile the T cell repertoires of hundreds of subjects and linked those repertoires to cytomegalovirus serostatus. In addition to the first cohort of 666 subjects, a separate validation cohort of 120 different subjects was used. The study combined high-throughput TCR immunosequencing, statistical association of individual TCRs with disease status, and machine learning to predict cytomegalovirus infection status. To study patterns of TCR occurrence, a later analysis re-analyzed previously published TCR beta repertoires from just over 650 donors and added high-resolution HLA genotyping. In the later analysis, no new phenotypic data were used to find candidate immune exposures; instead, reliance was placed on TCR beta sequences and their occurrence across donors. An earlier analysis of nearly 600 of the donors applied high-throughput TCR beta sequencing to assess whether each TCR beta V gene segment acted as functional or pseudogenic. Donor age, sex, ethnicity and CMV serostatus were compiled together with the repertoire data. In a later genetic analysis, genome-wide SNP genotypes for about three fifths of the roughly 670 donors were used, and that subset was treated as a discovery cohort. All discovery cohort repertoires had been generated on a single sequencing platform. Class I and class II HLA loci were covered by the typing at four-digit resolution. Typing coverage varied by locus: roughly 620-640 donors for A, B, C, DRB1 and DQB1; approximately 500 for DQA1; 606 for DPA1; approximately 490 for DPB1. Five DR-DQ haplotypes were treated as single units for association and clustering because of strong linkage in the cohort. On average, 235,054 unique TCR beta nucleotide sequences were sequenced per donor among several hundred genotyped donors of the cohort, with approximately 18% of those sequences being non-productive.

Study-wide findings and limitations: In an earlier analysis of more than 500 of the donors, most TCR beta V segments appeared in productive rearrangements about 87% or about 30% of the time, broadly matching IMGT annotations. Roughly uniform sequencing depth across donors was assumed in presence/absence analyses, although this assumption may not hold. Some IMGT-functional V segments, including TRBV6-2 and TRBV6-3, could not be told apart with the 87-base-pair reads, so those segments were excluded. In a later analysis, the rate of TCR association differed among HLA loci, with DRB1 alleles having the most associated TCRs and HLA-C alleles having the fewest. According to a later analysis, parvovirus B19, influenza, CMV and Epstein-Barr virus appeared linked to several top co-occurrence clusters. The classifier was reported to diagnose cytomegalovirus status with high specificity and sensitivity in both the original and validation cohorts. A later analysis found that HLA-associated TCR beta chains were more clonally expanded and had lower generation probabilities than equally common non-associated chains. In vitro tests confirmed that a few of the cytomegalovirus-associated TCR beta chains recognize cytomegalovirus antigens. A further reported finding was that TCR beta sequences accurately predicted the HLA-A and HLA-B alleles for most subjects in the first cohort. This cohort had only TCR beta chains sequenced, and the lack of alpha or paired-chain data limited which features could be detected. The authors suggested that the approach could potentially be extended to other disease states and immunological phenotypes. Most TCR sequences were seen in very few donors, while some public TCRs were found in many individuals. In a later genetic analysis, a missense DCLRE1C variant was associated with V-gene and J-gene trimming of TCR beta chains, and the association was replicated in an independent cohort. A cluster of highly shared sequence variants was judged likely to represent a technical artifact of the sequencing pipeline. A later analysis found that most CMV-associated TCR beta chains appeared HLA-restricted, with HLA associations seemingly driven largely by CMV exposure. In a later genetic analysis, fewer N-insertions in productive TCRs were reported among donors in an Asian-associated ancestry cluster than the roughly 640-donor mean. The earlier analysis of a few hundred of the donors excluded approximately 17 rarely observed V segments, including chromosome 9 orphons, because counts were too low. When HLA alleles, especially DR and DQ, strongly co-occurred, attributing TCR associations to individual alleles was difficult. Linkage disequilibrium might explain the correlated functional status among segregating V segments, but an unknown experimental factor could not be ruled out. For the cohort, immune exposure information was limited to CMV serostatus. HLA typing was unavailable for some donors at each locus, so association tests used only the typed subset. Specific HLA alleles were associated with 16,951 TCR beta sequences at a false discovery rate of 0.05 in a later analysis. In the study, around 150 TCR beta chains were listed as associated with cytomegalovirus.

The CDR3 numbers 17 residues from cysteine through phenylalanine. Only the CDR3 part of the read is kept: 51 bases, read in frame from the first base. The CDR1 and CDR2 encoded by the germline V gene are SGHVS and FQNEAQ. The junction shows trimming of 4 bases on V and 5 bases on J, and the gene matches do not reach 10 bases of it. Library preparation used the immunoSEQ multiplex PCR assay. For the multiplex PCR, a mixture combining 60 forward primers for TCR Vbeta segments and 13 reverse primers for TCR Jbeta segments was used. A multiplex PCR assay on genomic DNA amplified the CDR3 region of rearranged TCR beta genes. Amplified TCR beta libraries were sequenced as 87-base-pair reads on the Illumina HiSeq System. Regarding the original processing steps: In a later analysis, some 80 million unique TCR beta chains were counted across the 650 to 750 repertoires, and roughly 11 million of these chains were shared by at least two donors. A nearest-neighbor algorithm error-corrected the raw reads and collapsed the reads into unique sequences, merging closely related sequences to remove PCR and sequencing errors. V, D and J gene segments were assigned by aligning CDR3 sequences to IMGT reference sequences. For a sequence to be retained, at least a six-nucleotide match to both a V gene segment and a J gene segment was required. Rearrangements were called productive when the CDR3 lacked stop codons and stayed in frame with V and J; all others were non-productive. CDR3 was defined by IMGT convention, running from the second conserved V-encoded cysteine to the conserved J-encoded phenylalanine. The earlier analysis of 500 to 750 of the donors excluded any sequence lacking an unambiguous match to a single V gene segment. In an earlier analysis of around 600 of the donors, V segments were called functional above 56.7% productive rearrangements and were called segregating when the between-donor standard deviation exceeded 5%. A statistical classification framework was built to diagnose cytomegalovirus status from the catalog of TCR beta chain sequences. V and J gene assignment, in a later analysis, came from comparing TCR nucleotide sequences with IMGT/GENE-DB human TR gene sequences. Using the TCRdist pipeline, a later analysis assigned CDR3 sequences along with most-parsimonious VDJ recombination scenarios. In a later analysis, each TCR beta chain was defined by its CDR3 amino acid sequence together with its V-gene family, and reads without a unique V-gene family were excluded. A later analysis removed roughly 590 highly shared, low-generation-probability nucleotide sequences to deal with suspected cross-contamination and a sequencing artifact. In a later analysis, a clonal expansion index was calculated for each public chain from normalized within-repertoire ranks of inferred template counts. In a later analysis, generation probabilities were computed using a VDJ recombination model fitted to out-of-frame rearrangements, and the results were checked against IGoR. In a later analysis, TCR-TCR, TCR-HLA and TCR-CMV co-occurrence was scored with hypergeometric tests, and a repertoire-size bias correction was applied to TCR pairs. In a later analysis, false discovery rates were estimated by permuting HLA or CMV assignments 20 times. A later analysis grouped co-occurring TCRs with DBSCAN, adding TCRdist sequence similarity when clustering within HLA-allele-positive subsets. For co-occurrence clustering, repertoires with fewer than 30,000 or more than 120,000 public chains were excluded, along with five or six repertoires with anomalous nucleotide sharing. TCRdb's version of the immuneACCESS table is confined to in-frame rearrangements and falls short of the full clone set. An unresolved V gene accounts for under half of the shortfall where checked; the remainder is of unknown origin. V and J calls and clone size come straight from that table; D and trimming were deduced from the DNA. This sample holds 100,000 to 120,000 clones; 77% were observed only once. The ten top clones hold 8.5% to 10% of the sample.

In total, roughly 670 healthy bone marrow donors made up the cohort. Cohort members were all nominally healthy when sampled, although unrecorded immune exposures were likely present. The donor tested CMV seropositive and was one of the 289 seropositive cohort members. A peripheral blood sample was collected from each donor, and TCR beta sequencing was performed on peripheral blood mononuclear cells. The Qiagen DNeasy Blood Extraction Kit was used to extract genomic DNA from the blood cell samples. This receptor chain uses TRBV7-8 and TRBJ2-1, and TRBD2 matches 11 of the central bases. This TCR was recovered from a middle-aged woman in good health and CMV-seropositive. Sequencing input: PBMCs. The nucleotides are TGTGCCAGCAGCTCATTTAGCGGGGGGGCCAGGGACAATGAGCAGTTCTTC. Translated, this is CASSSFSGGARDNEQFF.